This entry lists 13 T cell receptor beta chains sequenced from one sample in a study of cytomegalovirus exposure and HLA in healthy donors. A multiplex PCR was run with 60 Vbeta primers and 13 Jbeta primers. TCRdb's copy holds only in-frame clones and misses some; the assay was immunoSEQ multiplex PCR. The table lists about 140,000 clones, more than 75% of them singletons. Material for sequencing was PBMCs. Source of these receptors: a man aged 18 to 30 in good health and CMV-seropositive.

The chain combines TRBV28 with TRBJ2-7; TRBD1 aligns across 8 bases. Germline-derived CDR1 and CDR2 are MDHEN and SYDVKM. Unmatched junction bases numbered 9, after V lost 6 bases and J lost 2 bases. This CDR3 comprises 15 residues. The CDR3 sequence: CASRFSGQVTYEQYF. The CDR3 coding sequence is TGTGCCAGCAGGTTCTCGGGACAGGTAACCTACGAGCAGTACTTC.

The CDR3 protein is CASSYRQGWYGYTF. The CDR3 DNA reads TGTGCCAGCAGTTACCGACAGGGTTGGTATGGCTACACCTTC. The chain links TRBV6-5 to TRBJ1-2; 7 positions match TRBD1. Losses at the gene ends were 2 bases for V and 5 bases for J; bases not matched to a gene: 5. CDR1 is MNHEY and CDR2 is SVGAGI in the germline V gene. The CDR3 consists of 14 residues.

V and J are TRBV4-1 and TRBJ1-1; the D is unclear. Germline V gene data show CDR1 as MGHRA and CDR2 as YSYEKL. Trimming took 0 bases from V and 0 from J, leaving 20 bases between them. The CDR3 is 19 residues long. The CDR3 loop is CASSQEPMEETLMNTEAFF. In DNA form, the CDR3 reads TGCGCCAGCAGCCAAGAACCAATGGAGGAGACCTTAATGAACACTGAAGCTTTCTTT.

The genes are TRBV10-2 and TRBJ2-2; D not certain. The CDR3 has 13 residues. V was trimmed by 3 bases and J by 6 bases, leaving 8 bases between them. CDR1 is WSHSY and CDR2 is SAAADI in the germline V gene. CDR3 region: CASSDRVAGELFF. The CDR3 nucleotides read TGCGCCAGCAGTGATCGCGTGGCCGGGGAGCTGTTTTTT.

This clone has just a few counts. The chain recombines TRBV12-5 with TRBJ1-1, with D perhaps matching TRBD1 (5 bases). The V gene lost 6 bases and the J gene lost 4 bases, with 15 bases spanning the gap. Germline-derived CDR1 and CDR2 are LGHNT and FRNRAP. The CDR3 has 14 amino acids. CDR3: CASGIQGVATEAFF. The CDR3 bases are TGTGCTAGTGGGATACAAGGGGTTGCCACTGAAGCTTTCTTT.

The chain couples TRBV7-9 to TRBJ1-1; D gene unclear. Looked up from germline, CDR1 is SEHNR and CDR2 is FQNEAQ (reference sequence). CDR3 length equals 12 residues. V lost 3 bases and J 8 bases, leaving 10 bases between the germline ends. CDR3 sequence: CASSFGSGEAFF. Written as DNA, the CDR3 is TGTGCCAGCAGCTTTGGGTCCGGGGAAGCTTTCTTT.

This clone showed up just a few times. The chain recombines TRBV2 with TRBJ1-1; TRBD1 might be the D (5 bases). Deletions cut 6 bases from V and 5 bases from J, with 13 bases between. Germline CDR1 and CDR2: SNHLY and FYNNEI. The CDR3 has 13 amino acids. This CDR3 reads CASRGLRGTEAFF. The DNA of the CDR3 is TGTGCCAGCAGGGGACTTCGGGGGACTGAAGCTTTCTTT. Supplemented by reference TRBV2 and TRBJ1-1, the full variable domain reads EPEVTQTPSHQVTQMGQEVILRCVPISNHLYFYWYRQILGQKVEFLVSFYNNEISEKSEIFDDQFSVERPDGSNFTLKIRSTKLEDSAMYFCASRGLRGTEAFFGQGTRLTVV.

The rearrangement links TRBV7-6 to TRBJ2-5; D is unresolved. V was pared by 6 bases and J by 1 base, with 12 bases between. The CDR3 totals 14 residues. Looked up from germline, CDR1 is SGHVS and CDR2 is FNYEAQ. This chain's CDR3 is CASSRNSAQETQYF. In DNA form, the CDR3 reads TGTGCCAGCAGTCGAAACAGTGCCCAAGAGACCCAGTACTTC.

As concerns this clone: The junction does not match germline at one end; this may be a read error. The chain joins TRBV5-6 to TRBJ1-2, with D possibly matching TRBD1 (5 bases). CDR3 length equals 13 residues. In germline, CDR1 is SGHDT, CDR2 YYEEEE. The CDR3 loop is CASSLDGGHDNSF. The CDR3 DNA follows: TGTGCCAGCAGCTTGGATGGCGGACATGACAACTCCTTC.

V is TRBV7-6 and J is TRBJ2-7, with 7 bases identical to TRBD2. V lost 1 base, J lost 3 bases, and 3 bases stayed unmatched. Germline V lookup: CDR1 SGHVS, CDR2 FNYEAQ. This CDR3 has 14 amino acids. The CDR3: CASSLGGSIYEQYF. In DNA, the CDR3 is TGTGCCAGCAGCTTAGGCGGGAGTATCTACGAGCAGTACTTC.

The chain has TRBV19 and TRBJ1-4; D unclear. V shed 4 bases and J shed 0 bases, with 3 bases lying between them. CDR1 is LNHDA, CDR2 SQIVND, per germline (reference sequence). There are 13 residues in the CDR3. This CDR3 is CASSTSTNEKLFF. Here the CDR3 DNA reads TGTGCCAGTAGTACCTCAACTAATGAAAAACTGTTTTTT.

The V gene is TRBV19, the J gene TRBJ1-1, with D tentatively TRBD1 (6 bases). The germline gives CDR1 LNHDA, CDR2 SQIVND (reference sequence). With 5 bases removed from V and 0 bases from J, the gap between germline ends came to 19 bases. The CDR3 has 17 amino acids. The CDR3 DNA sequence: TGTGCCAGTAGTTATGGAGACAGGTATACGCTGAACACTGAAGCTTTCTTT. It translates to CASSYGDRYTLNTEAFF. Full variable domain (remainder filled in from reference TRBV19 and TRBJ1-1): DGGITQSPKYLFRKEGQNVTLSCEQNLNHDAMYWYRQDPGQGLRLIYYSQIVNDFQKGDIAEGYSVSREKKESFPLTVTSAQKNPTAFYLCASSYGDRYTLNTEAFFGQGTRLTVV.

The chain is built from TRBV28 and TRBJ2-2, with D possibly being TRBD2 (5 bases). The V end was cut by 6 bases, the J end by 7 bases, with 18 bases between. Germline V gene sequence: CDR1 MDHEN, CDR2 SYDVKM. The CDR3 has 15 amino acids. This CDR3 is CASSTPTSPGGELFF. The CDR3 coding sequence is TGTGCCAGCAGCACGCCTACTAGTCCCGGCGGGGAGCTGTTTTTT.